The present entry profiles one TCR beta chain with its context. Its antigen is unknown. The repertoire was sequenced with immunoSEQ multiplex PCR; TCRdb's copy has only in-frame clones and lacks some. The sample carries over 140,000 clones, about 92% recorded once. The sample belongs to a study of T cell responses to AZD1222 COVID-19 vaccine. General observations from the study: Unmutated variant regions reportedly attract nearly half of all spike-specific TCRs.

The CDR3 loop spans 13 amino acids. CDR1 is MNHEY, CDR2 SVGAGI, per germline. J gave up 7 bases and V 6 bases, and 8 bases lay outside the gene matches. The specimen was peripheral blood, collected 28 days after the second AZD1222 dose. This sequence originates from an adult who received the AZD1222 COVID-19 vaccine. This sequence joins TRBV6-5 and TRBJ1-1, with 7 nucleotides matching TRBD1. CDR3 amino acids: CASSQDRDFEAFF. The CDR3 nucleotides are TGTGCCAGCAGCCAAGACAGGGACTTTGAAGCTTTCTTT.